This TCR beta chain derives from a study of blood T cell repertoires in COVID-19. Background on the study: Nucleic acid was either cDNA or gDNA, and it came from T cells, B-cell-depleted T cells, or PBMCs.

CDR1 is MNHEY and CDR2 is SVGAGI in the germline V gene. V was pared by 7 bases and J by 4 bases, with 10 bases between. The CDR3 contains 12 residues. Method: immunoSEQ multiplex PCR; TCRdb's copy keeps in-frame clones and lacks some. The sample shows 150,000 to 200,000 clones, about 83% of them seen only once. This TCR came from a man in his fifties or sixties with acute or convalescent COVID-19. V usage is TRBV6-5 and J usage is TRBJ2-5; no reliable D call. Specimen: peripheral blood. In nucleotides, the CDR3 is TGTGCCAGCACCACGGGTCTAGAGACCCAGTACTTC. Its protein product is CASTTGLETQYF.